Reported below is one TCR beta chain. Clones were read by immunoSEQ multiplex PCR, and TCRdb kept only the in-frame ones, dropping some. The table includes about 88,000 clones, 75% to 90% detected once. The sample comes from a study of T cells after somatic rescue of genetic block. The TCR comes from a woman aged 18-29 years. The sequenced sample consisted of peripheral blood mononuclear cells (PBMCs).

The CDR3 bases are TGTGCCACCAGCAGAGATCCCCTCGGGACTACTGAAGCTTTCTTT. This sequence encodes CATSRDPLGTTEAFF. The chain couples TRBV15 to TRBJ1-1; weak D call: TRBD1 (5 bases). The CDR3 runs 15 residues. The V and J ends lost 0 bases and 5 bases respectively, with 13 bases between them. The germline V gene has CDR1 LNHNV and CDR2 YYDKDF (reference sequence).